The clone carrying this T cell receptor (beta chain) was found a few times. Its antigen is undetermined. Each CDR3 protein is one row after TCRdb ran MiXCR on the 5' RACE reads. This sample has roughly 340,000 distinct CDR3 sequences, with 3.5% to 4.5% found just once. The CDR3 is 13 residues long. Germline V CDR1 and CDR2: DFQATT, SNEGSKA (reference sequence). Between the trimmed V and J ends, which lost 6 bases and 2 bases, there was a span of 14 bases. This specimen belongs to a study of T cells after yellow fever vaccination. The wider study: When fractions had low cell numbers, they were prepared with SMART-Seq v4 Ultra Low Input. General study points: Across the CD4 and CD8 compartments, a small share of clonotypes was present in both. In post-booster samples, most primary-vaccination clones reappeared (roughly 96% CD4, 88% CD8). Abundant clonotypes (contaminants from the bulk population) could be present in FACS-sorted repertoires.

The sequencing used PBMCs, collected 5 days after the yellow fever booster vaccination. This chain connects TRBV20-1 to TRBJ2-7, with a tentative D call TRBD1 (6 bases). The TCR was taken from a young man who received the YFV17D yellow fever vaccine. Written as DNA, the CDR3 is TGCAGTGCCATCGGGACACAGACCTACGAGCAGTACTTC. Residues: CSAIGTQTYEQYF.